The 16 T cell receptor beta chains below were found in one sample sequenced in a study of T cells after yellow fever vaccination. TCRdb recomputed calls from the 5' RACE reads with MiXCR, one row per CDR3 protein. This table holds over 45,000 distinct CDR3 sequences, around 6.9% found once. The sample here was CD8+ T cells sorted from PBMCs, taken on the day of the first yellow fever vaccination. These receptors all stem from a young man who received the YFV17D yellow fever vaccine.

In this sample, this clonotype turned up many times. The chain carries TRBV6-5 and TRBJ1-2; 8 nucleotides align to TRBD1. The CDR3 spans 14 residues. V trimming: 10 bases; J trimming: 0 bases; junction bases outside the gene matches: 7. The germline gives CDR1 MNHEY, CDR2 SVGAGI. As DNA, the CDR3 is TGTGCCACCACAGGGGGAGACCCTAACTATGGCTACACCTTC. It codes for CATTGGDPNYGYTF.

This clonotype was seen a handful of times. The chain employs TRBV21-1 and TRBJ1-1. TRBV21-1 is reported as a pseudogene. The CDR3 is made up of 16 amino acids. The CDR3 bases are TGTGCCAGCAGCAAAAGCAGGGCCGGAATTAACACTGAAGCTTTCTTT. Translating gives CASSKSRAGINTEAFF.

This clonotype has ten or more counts. The CDR3 nucleotides read TGTGCCAGCGCGGACAGGAATTCACCCCTCCACTTT. It specifies CASADRNSPLHF. The chain combines TRBV27 with TRBJ1-6; TRBD1 matches at 7 bases. Germline trimming cut 8 bases from V and 7 bases from J; bases unmatched to any gene: 2. Per the germline V gene, CDR1 is MNHEY and CDR2 is SMNVEV (reference sequence). The CDR3 has 12 residues.

This clonotype was recorded at least ten times. The CDR3 DNA reads TGTGCCAGCAGCCCCCCCGAGGCCGGCAATCAGCCCCAGCATTTT. Translated, it gives CASSPPEAGNQPQHF. The rearrangement links TRBV4-2 to TRBJ1-5; D unresolved. The length of the CDR3 is 15 residues. Trimming removed 4 bases from V and 2 bases from J, with 12 bases in between. CDR1 is LGHNA, CDR2 YNFKEQ, per germline.

This clonotype was counted many times. This chain connects TRBV4-3 to TRBJ1-1, with 9 positions matching TRBD1. Germline V CDR1 and CDR2: LGHNA, YSLEER. The CDR3 spans 15 residues. V dropped 4 bases and J dropped 7; count of bases not matched to a gene: 10. CDR3 nucleotide sequence: TGCGCCAGCAGCCGCCCCGGGACAGGGACCAATGAAGCTTTCTTT. Amino acid sequence: CASSRPGTGTNEAFF.

This clonotype was observed a few times. The chain recombines TRBV7-2 with TRBJ2-2, with D possibly TRBD1 on 5 matching bases. V lost 5 bases to trimming and J lost 8 bases, with 9 bases between them. The CDR3 has 12 residues. CDR1 SGHTA and CDR2 FQGNSA come from the germline V gene. CDR3 sequence reads: CASSPWTGELFF. CDR3 sequence (DNA): TGTGCCAGCAGCCCGTGGACAGGGGAGCTGTTTTTT.

The CDR3 here is CASSDSIPGTGTGELFF. The CDR3 DNA reads as TGTGCCAGCAGTGACTCGATTCCAGGGACTGGGACCGGGGAGCTGTTTTTT. This chain uses TRBV6-4 with TRBJ2-2; perhaps TRBD2 as D (6 bases). Trimming shortened V by 0 bases and J by 5 bases, and 16 bases separated the two germline ends. There are 17 residues in the CDR3. Germline assignment: CDR1 MRHNA and CDR2 SNTAGT.

This sequence joins TRBV24-1 and TRBJ1-2; possible D gene TRBD1, 6 bases. CDR1 and CDR2 (germline): KGHDR, SFDVKD. CDR3 length equals 13 residues. Trimming removed 3 bases at V and 4 bases at J, with 8 bases between. This CDR3 reads CATSDEQGYGYTF. CDR3 DNA sequence: TGTGCCACCAGTGATGAACAGGGCTATGGCTACACCTTC.

This clonotype was seen more than once but under ten times. The gene calls are TRBV6-4 and TRBJ2-3, with TRBD1 matching 10 bases. After removal of 6 bases from V and 6 bases from J, the junction contained 6 bases not matched to a gene. The CDR3 length is 14 residues. Germline CDR1 reads MRHNA; CDR2 reads SNTAGT. CDR3 coding DNA: TGTGCCAGCAGCGAGACAGGGGGCGCGGATACGCAGTATTTT. This sequence encodes CASSETGGADTQYF.

The V gene is TRBV6-2 or TRBV6-3, the J gene TRBJ2-7; the D gene is possibly TRBD2 (6 bases). With 2 bases removed from V and 0 bases from J, the gap between germline ends came to 14 bases. CDR3 length equals 16 residues. Germline assignment: CDR1 MNHEY and CDR2 SVGEGT. The CDR3: CASSYLNRDFSYEQYV. The CDR3 coding sequence is TGTGCCAGCAGTTACCTAAACCGGGACTTCTCCTACGAGCAGTACGTC.

The table lists this clonotype with many counts. The V and J genes are TRBV25-1 and TRBJ2-5; D not certain. Trimming shortened V by 3 bases and J by 5 bases, and 10 bases separated the two germline ends. The germline V gene has CDR1 MGHDK and CDR2 SYGVNS. The CDR3 is made up of 13 amino acids. CDR3 nucleotide sequence: TGTGCCAGCAGTGATGGGAACGAGGAGACCCAGTACTTC. Protein product: CASSDGNEETQYF. The whole variable domain, filled in from reference TRBV25-1 and TRBJ2-5, reads EADIYQTPRYLVIGTGKKITLECSQTMGHDKMYWYQQDPGMELHLIHYSYGVNSTEKGDLSSESTVSRIRTEHFPLTLESARPSHTSQYLCASSDGNEETQYFGPGTRLLVL.

This clonotype was seen a few times. The V gene is TRBV6-1, the J gene TRBJ2-5, with 8 bases fitting TRBD2. The CDR3 runs to 14 residues. CDR1 and CDR2 from the germline V gene are MNHNS and SASEGT. V trimming: 6 bases; J trimming: 3 bases; junction bases outside the gene matches: 6. CDR3: CASRKGAGEETQYF. DNA of the CDR3: TGTGCCAGCAGGAAGGGAGCGGGGGAAGAGACCCAGTACTTC.

This clonotype occurred a few times. The rearrangement links TRBV12-3 or TRBV12-4 to TRBJ2-7; TRBD2 is a possible D gene (6 bases). V was cut by 7 bases and J by 5 bases, with 12 bases left in between. CDR3 length: 12 amino acids. In DNA, the CDR3 is TGTGCCAGCACCTCGCGGGGCCACGAGCAGTACTTC. Protein sequence: CASTSRGHEQYF.

This clonotype was seen many times. The chain links TRBV6-2 or TRBV6-3 to TRBJ1-1; D may be TRBD1 (5 bases). This CDR3 has 13 amino acids. Germline V gene lookup returns CDR1 MNHEY and CDR2 SVGEGT. The germline V and J ends were trimmed by 7 bases and 3 bases, with 12 bases remaining between them. The CDR3 sequence is CASIEGTDTEAFF. In DNA form, the CDR3 reads TGTGCCAGCATTGAGGGGACGGACACTGAAGCTTTCTTT.

This clonotype has a count of ten or more. The rearrangement links TRBV19 to TRBJ2-7, with TRBD1 matching 9 bases. The trim removed 1 base at V and 4 bases at J, leaving 2 bases unmatched. Germline assignment: CDR1 LNHDA and CDR2 SQIVND (reference sequence). The CDR3 contains 14 residues. CDR3 bases: TGTGCCAGTAGTATAGGGGACAGGGCATACGAGCAGTACTTC. Its translation is CASSIGDRAYEQYF.

The chain links TRBV27 to TRBJ2-5, with D perhaps TRBD1 (6 bases). This CDR3 has 20 amino acids. Looked up from germline, CDR1 is MNHEY and CDR2 is SMNVEV (reference sequence). Trimming removed 7 bases from V and 2 bases from J, with 32 bases in between. The CDR3 spells CASTPLRPGDNQKGQETQYF. The CDR3 region has the DNA TGTGCCAGCACCCCCCTCCGGCCAGGGGACAACCAGAAAGGACAAGAGACCCAGTACTTC.